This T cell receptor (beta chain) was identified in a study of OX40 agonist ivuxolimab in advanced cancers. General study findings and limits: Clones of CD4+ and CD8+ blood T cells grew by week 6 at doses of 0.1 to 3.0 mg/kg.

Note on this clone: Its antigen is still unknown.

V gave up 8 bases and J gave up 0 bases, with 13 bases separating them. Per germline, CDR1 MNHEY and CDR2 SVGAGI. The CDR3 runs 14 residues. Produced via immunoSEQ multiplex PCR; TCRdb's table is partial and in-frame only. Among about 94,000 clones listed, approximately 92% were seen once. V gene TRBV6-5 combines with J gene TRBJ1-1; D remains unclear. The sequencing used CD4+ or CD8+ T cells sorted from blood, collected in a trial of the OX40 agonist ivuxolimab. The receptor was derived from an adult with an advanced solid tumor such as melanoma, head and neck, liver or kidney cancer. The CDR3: CASWTKGMNTEAFF. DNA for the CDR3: TGTGCCAGCTGGACTAAGGGAATGAACACTGAAGCTTTCTTT.